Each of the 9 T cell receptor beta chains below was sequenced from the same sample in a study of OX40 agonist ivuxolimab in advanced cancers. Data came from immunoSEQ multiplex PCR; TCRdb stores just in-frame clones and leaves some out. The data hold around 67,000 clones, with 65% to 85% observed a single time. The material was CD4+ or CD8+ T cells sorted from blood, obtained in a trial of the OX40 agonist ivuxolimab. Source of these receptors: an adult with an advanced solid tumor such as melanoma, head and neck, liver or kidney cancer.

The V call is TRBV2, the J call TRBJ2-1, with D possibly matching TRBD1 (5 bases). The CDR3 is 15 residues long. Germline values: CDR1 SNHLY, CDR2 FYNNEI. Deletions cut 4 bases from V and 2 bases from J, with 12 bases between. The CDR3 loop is CASSGQGPAYNEQFF. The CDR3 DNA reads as TGTGCCAGCAGTGGTCAGGGCCCTGCCTACAATGAGCAGTTCTTC.

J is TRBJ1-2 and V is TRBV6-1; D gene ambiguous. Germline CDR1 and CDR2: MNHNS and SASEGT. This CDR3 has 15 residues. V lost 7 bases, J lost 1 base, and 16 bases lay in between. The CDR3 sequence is CASIRQAQFNYGYTF. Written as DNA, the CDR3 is TGTGCCAGCATCAGACAAGCACAGTTTAACTATGGCTACACCTTC.

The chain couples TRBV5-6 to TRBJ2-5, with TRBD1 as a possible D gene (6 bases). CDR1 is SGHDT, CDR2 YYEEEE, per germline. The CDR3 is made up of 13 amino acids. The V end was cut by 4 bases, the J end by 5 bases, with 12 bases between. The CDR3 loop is CASSHRVIETQYF. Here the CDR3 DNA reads TGTGCCAGCAGCCACAGGGTGATCGAGACCCAGTACTTC.

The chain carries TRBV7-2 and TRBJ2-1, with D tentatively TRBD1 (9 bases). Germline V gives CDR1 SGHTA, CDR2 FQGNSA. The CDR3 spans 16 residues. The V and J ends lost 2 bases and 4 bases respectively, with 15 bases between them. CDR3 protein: CASSLRGGQGYNEQFF. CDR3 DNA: TGTGCCAGCAGCTTACGGGGGGGACAGGGATACAATGAGCAGTTCTTC.

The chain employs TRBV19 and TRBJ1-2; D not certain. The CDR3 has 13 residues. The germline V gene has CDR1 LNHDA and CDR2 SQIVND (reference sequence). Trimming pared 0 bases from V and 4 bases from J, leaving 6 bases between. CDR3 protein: CASSIDRGYGYTF. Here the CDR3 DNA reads TGTGCCAGTAGTATAGATCGAGGCTATGGCTACACCTTC.

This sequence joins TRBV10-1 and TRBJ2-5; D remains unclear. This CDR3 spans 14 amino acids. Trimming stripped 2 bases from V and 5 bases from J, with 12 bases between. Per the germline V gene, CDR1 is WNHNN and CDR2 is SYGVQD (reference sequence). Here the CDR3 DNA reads TGCGCCAGCAGTGAGACTATCCGTTCCGAGACCCAGTACTTC. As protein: CASSETIRSETQYF.

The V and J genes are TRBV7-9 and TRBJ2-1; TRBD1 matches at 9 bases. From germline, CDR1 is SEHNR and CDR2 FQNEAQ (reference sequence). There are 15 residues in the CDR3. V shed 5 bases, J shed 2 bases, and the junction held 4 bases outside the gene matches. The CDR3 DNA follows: TGTGCCAGCAGCCTGAGACAGGGGGCCTACAATGAGCAGTTCTTC. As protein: CASSLRQGAYNEQFF. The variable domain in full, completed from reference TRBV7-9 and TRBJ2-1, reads DTGVSQNPRHKITKRGQNVTFRCDPISEHNRLYWYRQTLGQGPEFLTYFQNEAQLEKSRLLSDRFSAERPKGSFSTLEIQRTEQGDSAMYLCASSLRQGAYNEQFFGPGTRLTVL.

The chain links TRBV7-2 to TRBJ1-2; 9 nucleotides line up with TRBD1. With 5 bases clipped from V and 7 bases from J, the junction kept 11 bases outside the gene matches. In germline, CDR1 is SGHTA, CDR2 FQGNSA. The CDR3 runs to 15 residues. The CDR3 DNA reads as TGTGCCAGCAGCCCATCCGGGACAGGGAACGGTGGCTACACCTTC. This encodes CASSPSGTGNGGYTF. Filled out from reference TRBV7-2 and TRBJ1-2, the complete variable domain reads GAGVSQSPSNKVTEKGKDVELRCDPISGHTALYWYRQSLGQGLEFLIYFQGNSAPDKSGLPSDRFSAERTGGSVSTLTIQRTQQEDSAVYLCASSPSGTGNGGYTFGSGTRLTVV.

The CDR3 nucleotides read TGTGCCTGGTCCCCCCCGGGGGGTAGGGGTGGCTACACCTTC. Protein product: CAWSPPGGRGGYTF. The chain couples TRBV30 to TRBJ1-2, with TRBD1 as a possible D gene (5 bases). This CDR3 contains 14 residues. V was clipped by 5 bases and J by 7 bases, with 20 bases between them. Germline values: CDR1 GTSNPN, CDR2 SVGIG (reference sequence).